This T cell receptor beta chain was captured in a study of cytomegalovirus exposure and HLA in healthy donors. Study details: Membership in the Caucasian-associated ancestry cluster was found for 81% of 300 to 400 genotyped donors. Study-wide results and limits: More clonal expansion characterized HLA-associated TCR beta chains than equally common others in a later analysis.

The CDR3 is 13 residues long. Germline V gene lookup returns CDR1 MDHEN and CDR2 SYDVKM. The V end lost 3 bases, the J end lost 2 bases, and 7 bases lay between the germline ends. The PCR was carried out with 60 Vbeta primers and 13 Jbeta primers. Only in-frame clones appear in the TCRdb table, and some are missing; sequencing was by immunoSEQ multiplex PCR. The profile shows under 110,000 clones, over 60% of them singletons. A word on this clone: Antigen unknown.

The J gene is TRBJ1-1, the V gene TRBV28, with unresolved D. The sample taken for sequencing was PBMCs. This TCR was recovered from a woman between 45 and 65 years old in good health and CMV-seropositive. As DNA, the CDR3 is TGTGCCAGCAGTTTGGCCCACAACACTGAAGCTTTCTTT. Protein: CASSLAHNTEAFF.